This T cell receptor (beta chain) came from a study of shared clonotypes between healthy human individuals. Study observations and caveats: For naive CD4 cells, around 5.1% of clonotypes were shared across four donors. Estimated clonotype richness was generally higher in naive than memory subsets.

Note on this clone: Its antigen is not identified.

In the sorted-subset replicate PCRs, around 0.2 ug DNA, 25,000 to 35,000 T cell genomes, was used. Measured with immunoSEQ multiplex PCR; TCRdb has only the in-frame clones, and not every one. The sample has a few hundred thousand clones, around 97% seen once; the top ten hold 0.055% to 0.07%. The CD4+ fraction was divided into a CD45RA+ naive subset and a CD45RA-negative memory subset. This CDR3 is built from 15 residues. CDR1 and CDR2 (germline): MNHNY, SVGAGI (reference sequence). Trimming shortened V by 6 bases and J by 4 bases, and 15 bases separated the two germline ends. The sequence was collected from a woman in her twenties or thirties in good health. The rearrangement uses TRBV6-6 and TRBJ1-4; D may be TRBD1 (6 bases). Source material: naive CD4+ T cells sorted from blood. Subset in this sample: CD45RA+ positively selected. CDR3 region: CASSLRGSGNEKLFF. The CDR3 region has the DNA TGTGCCAGCAGCCTCAGGGGTTCCGGTAATGAAAAACTGTTTTTT.